These 24 T cell receptor beta chains were sequenced from one sample in a study of T cells after yellow fever vaccination. One entry per CDR3 protein, called by TCRdb with MiXCR from the 5' RACE reads. The repertoire consists of some 220,000 distinct CDR3 sequences, with 2.5% to 3.5% occurring once and the leading ten covering 3.2%. The sample consisted of CD4+ T cells sorted from PBMCs, taken 10 days after the yellow fever booster vaccination. These receptor sequences come from a man in his late teens or twenties who received the YFV17D yellow fever vaccine.

This sequence joins TRBV5-4 and TRBJ1-1, with TRBD1 identical over 7 bases. The CDR3 extends over 15 amino acids. Germline V lookup: CDR1 SGHNT, CDR2 YYREEE (reference sequence). The trim removed 4 bases at V and 4 bases at J, leaving 10 bases unmatched. CDR3 DNA: TGTGCCAGCAGCAAGTTAATAGGGGGCCGCACTGAAGCTTTCTTT. Protein: CASSKLIGGRTEAFF.

V and J are TRBV24-1 and TRBJ1-5, with 7 bases that match TRBD1. Germline values: CDR1 KGHDR, CDR2 SFDVKD. V shed 3 bases, J shed 9 bases, and the junction held 10 bases outside the gene matches. This CDR3 contains 15 residues. The chain's CDR3 is CATSDNSGGLTPQHF. In nucleotides, the CDR3 is TGTGCCACCAGTGATAACTCAGGGGGGTTGACGCCCCAGCATTTT.

J is TRBJ1-2 and V is TRBV19; 7 bases match TRBD1. This CDR3 has 12 residues. Germline trimming cut 5 bases from V and 7 bases from J; bases unmatched to any gene: 4. Germline CDR1 LNHDA, CDR2 SQIVND (reference sequence). In DNA form, the CDR3 reads TGTGCCAGTAGTTCTTACAGGGGTGGCTACACCTTC. Translating gives CASSSYRGGYTF.

This clonotype was counted many times. The V gene is TRBV7-8, the J gene TRBJ2-2, with D possibly being TRBD2 (6 bases). Germline CDR1 reads SGHVS; CDR2 reads FQNEAQ. This CDR3 is 14 amino acids long. V shed 4 bases and J shed 7 bases, with 13 bases lying between them. Written as DNA, the CDR3 is TGTGCCAGCAGCTCCATGGGGGGATACGGGGAGCTGTTTTTT. Its protein product is CASSSMGGYGELFF.

The sample holds many counts of this clonotype. The chain uses TRBV6-1 and TRBJ1-2; unclear D gene. CDR3 length: 13 amino acids. The V gene's germline CDR1 is MNHNS and CDR2 SASEGT. With 0 bases removed from V and 8 bases from J, the gap between germline ends came to 10 bases. In DNA, the CDR3 is TGTGCCAGCAGTGAAGCAGGGCGAGGCGGCTACACCTTC. Its translation: CASSEAGRGGYTF.

The chain combines TRBV7-8 with TRBJ1-1, with 8 bases identical to TRBD1. The CDR3 is made up of 15 amino acids. With V trimmed by 0 bases and J by 2 bases, 2 bases remained unmatched. Germline loops: CDR1 SGHVS, CDR2 FQNEAQ. The chain's CDR3 is CASSLATGGNTEAFF. CDR3 sequence (DNA): TGTGCCAGCAGCTTAGCAACAGGGGGTAACACTGAAGCTTTCTTT.

This clonotype was observed at least ten times. V and J are TRBV6-5 and TRBJ2-3; the D is unclear. CDR1 is MNHEY, CDR2 SVGAGI, per germline. Trimming left V 6 bases short and J 3 bases short, with 16 bases between. This CDR3 is 15 amino acids long. The DNA of the CDR3 is TGTGCCAGCAGGCTCGGCCCTACCTCGACAGATACGCAGTATTTT. It yields the protein CASRLGPTSTDTQYF.

This clonotype has a count of ten or more. The V and J genes are TRBV7-9 and TRBJ1-3; 10 bases map to TRBD1. Looked up from germline, CDR1 is SEHNR and CDR2 is FQNEAQ (reference sequence). This CDR3 contains 15 residues. V lost 5 bases, J lost 2 bases, and 3 bases stayed unmatched. CDR3 amino acids: CASSLTGGTGNTIYF. The CDR3 coding sequence is TGTGCCAGCAGCCTGACAGGGGGCACTGGAAACACCATATATTTT.

At least ten counts were recorded for this clonotype. The V call is TRBV5-1, the J call TRBJ2-1, with 10 bases fitting TRBD2. Germline V CDR1 and CDR2: SGHRS, YFSETQ. The CDR3 runs 16 residues. Germline trimming cut 4 bases from V and 7 bases from J; bases unmatched to any gene: 11. This chain's CDR3 is CASSPGSSGGGNEQFF. CDR3 nucleotides: TGCGCCAGCAGCCCCGGTTCCAGCGGGGGGGGAAATGAGCAGTTCTTC.

This chain uses TRBV12-3 or TRBV12-4 with TRBJ1-1; D perhaps matches TRBD1 (5 bases). V was clipped by 3 bases and J by 9 bases, with 14 bases between them. The CDR3 is made up of 13 amino acids. CDR3 amino acids: CASSFLGGGKAFF. Written as DNA, the CDR3 is TGTGCCAGCAGTTTCCTGGGGGGAGGGAAAGCTTTCTTT.

The table lists this clonotype with many counts. The gene calls are TRBV5-1 and TRBJ1-6; maybe TRBD1 (5 bases). V lost 4 bases and J lost 7, with 30 bases in between. The CDR3 runs to 20 residues. In germline, CDR1 is SGHRS, CDR2 YFSETQ. For the CDR3, the DNA is TGCGCCAGCAGCCGGGGGGTCCGGGACTTGTCTATCCACCCCAATTCACCCCTCCACTTT. It yields the protein CASSRGVRDLSIHPNSPLHF. The full variable domain, completed using reference TRBV5-1 and TRBJ1-6, is KAGVTQTPRYLIKTRGQQVTLSCSPISGHRSVSWYQQTPGQGLQFLFEYFSETQRNKGNFPGRFSGRQFSNSRSEMNVSTLELGDSALYLCASSRGVRDLSIHPNSPLHFGNGTRLTVT.

This clonotype was recorded many times. This chain joins TRBV6-5 and TRBJ2-3, with D perhaps matching TRBD1 or TRBD2 (5 bases each). The V gene's germline CDR1 is MNHEY and CDR2 SVGAGI. The CDR3 totals 15 residues. Trimming shortened V by 5 bases and J by 2 bases, and 14 bases separated the two germline ends. CDR3 DNA sequence: TGTGCCAGCAGTCGAACATGGGACCTCACAGATACGCAGTATTTT. The encoded protein is CASSRTWDLTDTQYF.

CDR3 nucleotides: TGCAGTGCTAGATTCACACGTTACAATGAGCAGTTCTTC. This gives the protein CSARFTRYNEQFF. The V and J genes are TRBV20-1 and TRBJ2-1; no firm D call. The V end lost 2 bases, the J end lost 4 bases, and 9 bases lay between the germline ends. Looked up from germline, CDR1 is DFQATT and CDR2 is SNEGSKA (reference sequence). The CDR3 has 13 residues.

A few counts support this clonotype. V is TRBV25-1 and J is TRBJ1-6; no firm D call. In germline, CDR1 is MGHDK, CDR2 SYGVNS. V lost 9 bases and J 3 bases, leaving 12 bases between the germline ends. The CDR3 runs to 14 residues. CDR3 nucleotides: TGTGCCAGTCGGACGGCCCTCTATAATTCACCCCTCCACTTT. Its translation is CASRTALYNSPLHF.

The rearrangement uses TRBV12-3 or TRBV12-4 and TRBJ1-6, with TRBD1 identical over 10 bases. There are 14 residues in the CDR3. The J segment lost 9 bases and the V segment lost 5 bases, leaving 4 bases of the junction unmatched. The CDR3, as DNA: TGTGCCAGCAGTCGGGACAGGGGAAGTTCACCCCTCCACTTT. Amino acids: CASSRDRGSSPLHF.

This clonotype was recorded a few times. The CDR3 here is CASRHTGQGDNSPLHF. The CDR3 region has the DNA TGTGCCAGCAGGCATACGGGACAGGGAGATAATTCACCCCTCCACTTT. The chain recombines TRBV3-1 with TRBJ1-6; 9 bases match TRBD1. The CDR3 consists of 16 residues. Germline CDR1 and CDR2: LGHDT and YNNKEL (reference sequence). V lost 6 bases to trimming and J lost 5 bases; unmatched junction nucleotides: 8.

This clonotype was seen at least ten times. V is TRBV7-2 and J is TRBJ2-7; D remains ambiguous. Trimming cost V 5 bases and J 6 bases, with 11 bases left between them. This CDR3 region has 12 residues. Per the germline V gene, CDR1 is SGHTA and CDR2 is FQGNSA. CDR3 loop: CASSPVECEQYV. CDR3 sequence (DNA): TGTGCCAGCAGCCCTGTGGAATGCGAGCAGTACGTC.

This clonotype was observed many times. The chain couples TRBV7-2 to TRBJ2-7; no reliable D call. The CDR3 has 13 residues. Germline V gene sequence: CDR1 SGHTA, CDR2 FQGNSA. Trimming removed 5 bases from V and 3 bases from J, with 11 bases in between. The CDR3 loop reads CASSPDGFYEQYV. CDR3 DNA sequence: TGTGCCAGCAGCCCGGACGGATTCTACGAGCAGTACGTC.

This clonotype was seen only a few times. The chain employs TRBV9 and TRBJ1-1, with D possibly TRBD1 on 5 matching bases. This CDR3 is built from 13 residues. V lost 6 bases, J lost 8 bases, and 17 bases lay in between. Germline assignment: CDR1 SGDLS and CDR2 YYNGEE. Here the CDR3 DNA reads TGTGCCAGCACCGTTGGGTGGGACGGCGAAGCTTTCTTT. This sequence encodes CASTVGWDGEAFF.

At least ten counts were recorded for this clonotype. The chain has TRBV5-1 and TRBJ2-1, with TRBD2 matching 12 bases. With 2 bases clipped from V and 4 bases from J, the junction kept 1 base outside the gene matches. Germline CDR1 is SGHRS and CDR2 is YFSETQ. CDR3 length: 15 amino acids. The CDR3 protein is CASSFGTSGYNEQFF. The CDR3 DNA is TGCGCCAGCAGCTTCGGGACTAGCGGGTACAATGAGCAGTTCTTC.

This clonotype was observed a handful of times. The chain couples TRBV5-1 to TRBJ1-5, with D unclear. Germline CDR1 and CDR2: SGHRS and YFSETQ. The CDR3 consists of 14 residues. V dropped 0 bases and J dropped 2 bases, with 6 bases sitting between them. The CDR3 DNA follows: TGCGCCAGCAGCTTGGACACGGGCAATCAGCCCCAGCATTTT. Translating gives CASSLDTGNQPQHF.

Many counts were recorded for this clonotype. This chain joins TRBV3-1 and TRBJ2-7, with D possibly matching TRBD2 (5 bases). The CDR3 contains 15 residues. V was pared by 3 bases and J by 4 bases, with 16 bases between. From germline, CDR1 is LGHDT and CDR2 YNNKEL (reference sequence). CDR3 sequence: CASSQRGLGGYEQYF. In nucleotides, the CDR3 is TGTGCCAGCAGCCAGCGAGGCCTTGGAGGTTACGAGCAGTACTTC.

This clonotype has at least ten counts. The V and J genes are TRBV12-3 or TRBV12-4 and TRBJ2-5; no reliable D call. This CDR3 comprises 13 residues. V was pared by 10 bases and J by 1 base, with 13 bases between. The DNA of the CDR3 is TGTGCCACCGCCGGCAGCAGCCAAGAGACCCAGTACTTC. Translated, it gives CATAGSSQETQYF.

The table lists this clonotype with many counts. The chain joins TRBV7-8 to TRBJ1-6; no clear D. Trimming left V 5 bases short and J 10 bases short, with 21 bases between. Germline V gene sequence: CDR1 SGHVS, CDR2 FQNEAQ. This CDR3 has 16 amino acids. The DNA of the CDR3 is TGTGCCAGCAGCCCGACGGCAGCGATTACTGACTCACCCCTCCACTTT. Its translation is CASSPTAAITDSPLHF.